The present T cell receptor (beta chain) was sequenced within a study of human T cells and chemical hapten exposure. Study details: Diphenylcyclopropenone was administered weekly to the scalp of patients throughout the roughly 25-week study. The upper back received 0.01% DPC by patch testing, with results read at 6 days.

General study results and limits: PT1 expanded TCR numbers rose with patch test score.

Comment on this clonotype: The antigen is unknown.

The time point: patch test 2, 6 weeks after DPC sensitization. Treatment: therapeutic diphenylcyclopropenone sensitization with weekly scalp DPC. Someone pulled total RNA out of unfractionated whole blood. TCRdb passed the RACE reads through MiXCR, listing each CDR3 protein once. This table has about 69,000 distinct CDR3 sequences, around a tenth appearing once. The TCR sequence derives from a woman aged 45-65 years with alopecia areata. Some clones in this sample may be carry-over from other donors' samples. The sample was whole blood, taken in connection with sensitization to the hapten diphenylcyclopropenone (DPC).

DNA for the CDR3: TGTGCCGGCAACAGGGGCTTGAACACTGAAGCTTTCTTT. This encodes CAGNRGLNTEAFF. The rearrangement joins TRBV2 to TRBJ1-1; 7 bases are a match to TRBD1. CDR3 length: 13 residues. CDR1 is SNHLY, CDR2 FYNNEI, per germline. V lost 11 bases, J lost 0 bases, and 6 bases stayed unmatched.